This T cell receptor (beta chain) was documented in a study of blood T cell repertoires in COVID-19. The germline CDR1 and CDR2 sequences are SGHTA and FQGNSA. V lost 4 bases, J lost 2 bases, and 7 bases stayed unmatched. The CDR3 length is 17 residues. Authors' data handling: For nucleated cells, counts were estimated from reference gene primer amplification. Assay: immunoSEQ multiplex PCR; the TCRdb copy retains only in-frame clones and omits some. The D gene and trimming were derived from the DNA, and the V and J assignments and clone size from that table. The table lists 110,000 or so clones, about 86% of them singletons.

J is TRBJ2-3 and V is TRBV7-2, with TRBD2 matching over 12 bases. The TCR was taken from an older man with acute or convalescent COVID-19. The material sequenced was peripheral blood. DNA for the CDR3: TGTGCCAGCAGCTATATGGGACTAGCGGGTTCCACAGATACGCAGTATTTT. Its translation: CASSYMGLAGSTDTQYF.